A selection of T cell receptor beta chains follows, all from one sample in a study of T cells expressing NK-cell markers. For each CDR3 protein, TCRdb gives one entry from its re-call of the 5' RACE reads, without DNA. The clone table shows 8,000 or so distinct CDR3 sequences, with the ten largest holding 62%. The sample was blood T cells: a sorted CD56 or NKG2C T cell subset, CD4+ or CD8+ T cells, or bulk PBMC T cells (not recorded which). Receptor source: a man aged 18-69 years in good health. Each CDR3 is given with its conserved first and last residue. The order of the fields is clone size, V gene, J gene, CDR3 protein. Size values are once, few and many counts, or a class for expanded clones, and some rows have none.

-	TRBV6-4	TRBJ2-3	CASSEASGGASDTQYF
-	TRBV20-1	TRBJ2-1	CSARHGGDYNEQFF
-	TRBV11-2	TRBJ2-7	CASSGLASSYEQYF
-	TRBV4-1	TRBJ2-1	CASSQSPTAFSGGVYNEQFF
medium-sized	TRBV4-2	TRBJ2-6	CASSQDNSGANVLTF
-	TRBV20-1	TRBJ2-2	CSARDSGRGDTGELFF
-	TRBV18	TRBJ1-5	CASSQDSYQPQHF
-	TRBV15	TRBJ2-5	CATSRVGPSRETQYF
-	TRBV5-6	TRBJ1-5	CASSRRMGDSNQPQHF
-	TRBV6-1	TRBJ2-1	CASRRDRVNEQFF
-	TRBV20-1	TRBJ2-3	CSARDWASGDTDTQYF
-	TRBV6-4	TRBJ1-5	CASSDSVEGNQPQHF
-	TRBV21-1	TRBJ2-2	CASSTPPQGARTGELFF
-	TRBV6-4	TRBJ2-5	CASSELAGSQETQYF
-	TRBV28	TRBJ2-5	CASSPLAGPTTNAQYF
-	TRBV6-5	TRBJ2-2	CASSYSGDRGSGELFF
-	TRBV6-1	TRBJ2-3	CASSEAEGGGGTDTQYF
-	TRBV20-1	TRBJ2-3	CSAATGTSGGMSDTQYF
-	TRBV6-1	TRBJ2-1	CASTPGGGSGNEQFF
-	TRBV18	TRBJ2-5	CASSPPRTGLGETQYF
-	TRBV6-6	TRBJ1-5	CASRGQSNQPQHF
-	TRBV6-4	TRBJ2-6	CASSVDGGVGANVLTF
-	TRBV6-1	TRBJ2-3	CASKEGGLTDTQYF
-	TRBV6-1	TRBJ2-1	CASSESAGHYNEQFF
-	TRBV6-1	TRBJ2-3	CASSITAGGRGDTQYF
-	TRBV3-1	TRBJ2-5	CASSQGTGEIETQYF
-	TRBV5-1	TRBJ2-1	CASSLGNAGGSYNEQFF
-	TRBV28	TRBJ1-2	CASSKVYGYTF
medium-sized	TRBV20-1	TRBJ2-7	CSARLAEYEQYF
-	TRBV6-4	TRBJ2-2	CASSDEANANTGELFF
medium-sized	TRBV2	TRBJ2-5	CASSGGSLETQYF
-	TRBV6-1	TRBJ2-1	CASSEGGGTYNEQFF
-	TRBV20-1	TRBJ2-3	CSASVGQRGPDTQYF
-	TRBV20-1	TRBJ1-1	CSVQGGDTEAFF
-	TRBV6-5	TRBJ2-7	CASSSGRDLRQQYF